Following are 9 T cell receptor beta chains from one sample sequenced in a study of T cell repertoires in cytomegalovirus infection. Via MiXCR, TCRdb re-called the reads, giving one row per CDR3 protein. Of about 280,000 distinct CDR3 sequences listed, around 20% were seen once; the top ten hold around 20%. No antigen has been assigned to these receptors. The sample consisted of cultured PBMCs, taken from culture after CMV antigen stimulation. Receptors originate from a human donor in good health (CMV status not recorded). Some clones in this sample may be carry-over from other donors' samples.

This chain joins TRBV19 and TRBJ1-2, with 10 nucleotides matching TRBD1. The germline V gene has CDR1 LNHDA and CDR2 SQIVND (reference sequence). V lost 4 bases to trimming and J lost 0 bases; unmatched junction nucleotides: 2. This CDR3 contains 15 residues. CDR3 bases: TGTGCCAGTAGTACGGACAGGGGGTCTAACTATGGCTACACCTTC. This encodes CASSTDRGSNYGYTF.

The rearrangement links TRBV4-3 to TRBJ2-1, with unresolved D. Germline CDR1 LGHNA, CDR2 YSLEER. CDR3 length: 15 amino acids. V shed 0 bases and J shed 5 bases, with 11 bases lying between them. The CDR3 DNA reads TGCGCCAGCAGCCAAGATGCAGACTTCGACAATGAGCAGTTCTTC. This encodes CASSQDADFDNEQFF.

This rearrangement joins TRBV19 to TRBJ1-4, with 8 bases matching TRBD1. This CDR3 is 16 amino acids long. Germline V gene sequence: CDR1 LNHDA, CDR2 SQIVND (reference sequence). V shed 7 bases and J 11 bases; nucleotides not matched to a gene: 18. DNA for the CDR3: TGTGCCAGTAAGCGACACCTCCAGGGGGCGGGTGAGAAACTGTTTTTT. Residues: CASKRHLQGAGEKLFF.

This clonotype was detected ten times or more. The chain uses TRBV7-2 and TRBJ1-2, with no clear D. This CDR3 has 13 amino acids. With 1 base removed from V and 1 base from J, the gap between germline ends came to 4 bases. Looked up from germline, CDR1 is SGHTA and CDR2 is FQGNSA. The CDR3 reads CASSLGVNYGYTF. CDR3 sequence (DNA): TGTGCCAGCAGCTTAGGGGTTAACTATGGCTACACCTTC.

Regarding this clonotype: A much larger clone differs by one base, so this may be a read error. The J gene is TRBJ2-1, the V gene TRBV19; 7 positions match TRBD2. This CDR3 has 15 residues. Germline values: CDR1 LNHDA, CDR2 SQIVND (reference sequence). In DNA, the CDR3 is TGTGCCAGTAGTATGCAAGGACTAGTACTCGCTGAGCAGATCTTC. Its protein product is CASSMQGLVLAEQIF.

Here the CDR3 reads CASSQDGGSSYNEQFF. CDR3 nucleotides: TGCGCCAGCAGCCAAGATGGGGGAAGCTCCTACAATGAGCAGTTCTTC. V and J are TRBV4-3 and TRBJ2-1; TRBD1 or TRBD2 may be the D gene (5 bases each). Trimming cost V 0 bases and J 0 bases, with 9 bases left between them. This CDR3 contains 16 residues. The germline V gene has CDR1 LGHNA and CDR2 YSLEER.

This clonotype was observed a few times. V and J are TRBV19 and TRBJ2-3; D gene uncertain. V was clipped by 5 bases and J by 4 bases, with 19 bases between them. Per germline, CDR1 LNHDA and CDR2 SQIVND (reference sequence). This CDR3 is 16 amino acids long. As DNA, the CDR3 is TGTGCCAGTAGTTCTCGGACGGTTAGAAGCGCAGATACGCAGTATTTT. Its protein product is CASSSRTVRSADTQYF. Full variable domain (remainder filled in from reference TRBV19 and TRBJ2-3): DGGITQSPKYLFRKEGQNVTLSCEQNLNHDAMYWYRQDPGQGLRLIYYSQIVNDFQKGDIAEGYSVSREKKESFPLTVTSAQKNPTAFYLCASSSRTVRSADTQYFGPGTRLTVL.

The V call is TRBV27, the J call TRBJ2-1; TRBD2 matches at 8 bases. This CDR3 is 14 amino acids long. The V gene end was trimmed by 7 bases and the J gene end by 6 bases; junction bases not matched to a gene: 8. The germline V gene has CDR1 MNHEY and CDR2 SMNVEV (reference sequence). DNA for the CDR3: TGTGCCAGCACACCATTGGCGGGAGGCAATGAGCAGTTCTTC. Translation: CASTPLAGGNEQFF.

V and J are TRBV7-2 and TRBJ1-1; possibly TRBD1 for D (5 bases). The CDR3 has 14 amino acids. Germline V gene sequence: CDR1 SGHTA, CDR2 FQGNSA. Trimming took 1 base from V and 6 from J, leaving 12 bases between them. CDR3 nucleotides: TGTGCCAGCAGCTTAGGACACGGGGCCCCTGAAGCTTTCTTT. Amino acids: CASSLGHGAPEAFF.